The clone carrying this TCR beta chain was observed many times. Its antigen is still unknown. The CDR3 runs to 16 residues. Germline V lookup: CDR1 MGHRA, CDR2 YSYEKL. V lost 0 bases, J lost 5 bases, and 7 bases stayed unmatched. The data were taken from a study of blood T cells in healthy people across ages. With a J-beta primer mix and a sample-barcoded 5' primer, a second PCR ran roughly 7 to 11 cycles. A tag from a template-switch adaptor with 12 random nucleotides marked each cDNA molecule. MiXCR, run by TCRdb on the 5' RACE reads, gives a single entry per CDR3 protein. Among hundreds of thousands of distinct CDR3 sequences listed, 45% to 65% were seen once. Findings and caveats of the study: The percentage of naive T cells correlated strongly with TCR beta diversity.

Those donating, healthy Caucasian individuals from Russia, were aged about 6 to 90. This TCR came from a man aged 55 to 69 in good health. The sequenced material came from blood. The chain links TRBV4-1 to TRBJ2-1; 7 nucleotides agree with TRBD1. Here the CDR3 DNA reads TGCGCCAGCAGCCAAGATCTATGGGACAGAAACAATGAGCAGTTCTTC. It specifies CASSQDLWDRNNEQFF.